The 26 T cell receptor beta chains listed next were all sequenced from one sample in a study of shared clonotypes between healthy human individuals. Some clones are missing from TCRdb's copy, which holds only in-frame ones; the method was immunoSEQ multiplex PCR. The repertoire holds approximately 240,000 clones, with about 65% as singletons. The sequencing input was memory CD4+ T cells sorted from blood. Documented subset: CD45RA-negative fraction. The receptors come from a man younger than 40 in good health.

A remark on this clone: A junction boundary mismatches the germline segment, possibly from a read error. The chain employs TRBV6-1 and TRBJ2-3; unclear D gene. The CDR3 has 15 amino acids. Germline V gives CDR1 MNHNS, CDR2 SASEGT. CDR3: CASSGWVGVKSGSDF. Here the CDR3 DNA reads TGTGCCAGCAGTGGTTGGGTTGGAGTGAAGAGTGGCTCGGATTTT.

This clone has more than one count but fewer than ten. The gene calls are TRBV7-2 and TRBJ2-5, with D perhaps matching TRBD2 (6 bases). The CDR3 contains 14 residues. Germline assignment: CDR1 SGHTA and CDR2 FQGNSA. Trimming cost V 5 bases and J 4 bases, with 14 bases left between them. This chain's CDR3 is CASSQRAGRETQYF. The CDR3 DNA reads as TGTGCCAGCAGCCAGAGGGCGGGGAGAGAGACCCAGTACTTC.

The gene calls are TRBV11-2 and TRBJ2-7; 10 bases map to TRBD2. CDR3 size: 15 residues. Germline-derived CDR1 and CDR2 are SGHAT and FQNNGV. V lost 4 bases, J lost 4 bases, and 7 bases stayed unmatched. CDR3 DNA sequence: TGTGCCAGCAGCTCAAGACTAGCGGGCGGATACGAGCAGTACTTC. Its translation: CASSSRLAGGYEQYF.

The CDR3 here is CASSESGTGAGNEQFF. The CDR3 nucleotides read TGTGCCAGCAGCGAATCCGGGACAGGGGCGGGCAATGAGCAGTTCTTC. The chain couples TRBV6-4 to TRBJ2-1; 10 bases are shared with TRBD1. J was trimmed by 6 bases and V by 6 bases; bases with no gene match: 11. CDR1 MRHNA and CDR2 SNTAGT come from the germline V gene. The CDR3 consists of 16 residues.

The chain joins TRBV28 to TRBJ2-7; 7 bases match TRBD1. CDR1 is MDHEN, CDR2 SYDVKM, per germline. The CDR3 contains 14 residues. Unmatched junction bases numbered 7, after V lost 5 bases and J lost 3 bases. CDR3 sequence: CASSPAGTVYEQYF. CDR3 nucleotides: TGTGCCAGCAGTCCCGCCGGGACAGTCTACGAGCAGTACTTC.

The rearrangement uses TRBV14 and TRBJ1-1; D is possibly TRBD1 (5 bases). The CDR3 is 16 residues long. Germline lookup yields CDR1 SGHDN and CDR2 FVKESK. Between the trimmed V and J ends, which lost 2 bases and 3 bases, there was a span of 16 bases. CDR3 coding DNA: TGTGCCAGCAGCCAAAGGGGCGGGGCCCTGGACACTGAAGCTTTCTTT. It specifies CASSQRGGALDTEAFF.

The chain carries TRBV7-9 and TRBJ2-3, with D hard to call. This CDR3 has 13 residues. Germline CDR1 and CDR2: SEHNR and FQNEAQ (reference sequence). V lost 2 bases and J lost 4, with 7 bases in between. CDR3 residues: CASSLFGSDTQYF. In DNA form, the CDR3 reads TGTGCCAGCAGCTTATTCGGGTCAGATACGCAGTATTTT.

The chain is built from TRBV2 and TRBJ2-7; no definite D call. The CDR3 loop spans 13 amino acids. Trimming took 7 bases from V and 6 from J, leaving 16 bases between them. The germline V gene has CDR1 SNHLY and CDR2 FYNNEI. CDR3 residues: CASIQTLLGEQYF. CDR3 nucleotides: TGTGCCAGCATTCAAACATTGCTGGGCGAGCAGTACTTC.

The chain carries TRBV5-1 and TRBJ2-1; the D is unclear. The CDR3 sequence is 13 residues long. CDR1 is SGHRS, CDR2 YFSETQ, per germline. V was trimmed by 0 bases and J by 9 bases, leaving 10 bases between them. The CDR3 loop reads CASSLVSRPEQFF. CDR3 bases: TGCGCCAGCAGCTTGGTTTCGCGGCCTGAGCAGTTCTTC.

For the CDR3, the DNA is TGTGCCAGCAGCAAAGCGGGAGACACAGATACGCAGTATTTT. It specifies CASSKAGDTDTQYF. The chain carries TRBV9 and TRBJ2-3, with 8 bases lining up with TRBD2. Unmatched junction bases numbered 3, after V lost 4 bases and J lost 2 bases. Looked up from germline, CDR1 is SGDLS and CDR2 is YYNGEE. The CDR3 covers 14 residues.

J is TRBJ2-7 and V is TRBV15, with unresolved D. The CDR3 sequence is 17 residues long. Looked up from germline, CDR1 is LNHNV and CDR2 is YYDKDF (reference sequence). The V end lost 3 bases, the J end lost 0 bases, and 18 bases lay between the germline ends. CDR3 sequence: CATSSHTGPSSSYEQYF. DNA of the CDR3: TGTGCCACCAGCAGCCATACCGGGCCCTCAAGCTCCTACGAGCAGTACTTC.

The V call is TRBV7-9, the J call TRBJ2-2; D gene unclear. The CDR3 length is 14 residues. V was clipped by 5 bases and J by 5 bases, with 12 bases between them. Germline-derived CDR1 and CDR2 are SEHNR and FQNEAQ (reference sequence). The CDR3 DNA reads as TGTGCCAGCAGCCCCCCTGGCAGGACCGGGGAGCTGTTTTTT. Its translation is CASSPPGRTGELFF. The full variable domain, completed using reference TRBV7-9 and TRBJ2-2, is DTGVSQNPRHKITKRGQNVTFRCDPISEHNRLYWYRQTLGQGPEFLTYFQNEAQLEKSRLLSDRFSAERPKGSFSTLEIQRTEQGDSAMYLCASSPPGRTGELFFGEGSRLTVL.

This clone was seen only a few times. The gene calls are TRBV28 and TRBJ2-7; 7 bases agree with TRBD1. Trimming at V came to 5 bases and at J to 2 bases, leaving 6 bases not matched to a gene. This CDR3 region has 14 residues. The V gene's germline CDR1 is MDHEN and CDR2 SYDVKM. The CDR3 sequence: CASSVGQRTYEQYF. The CDR3 coding sequence is TGTGCCAGCAGTGTGGGACAGAGAACCTACGAGCAGTACTTC.

V usage is TRBV10-3 and J usage is TRBJ2-3; 8 nucleotides agree with TRBD1. Germline CDR1 is ENHRY and CDR2 is SYGVKD. V lost 6 bases to trimming and J lost 2 bases; unmatched junction nucleotides: 4. The CDR3 is made up of 14 amino acids. The CDR3 protein is CAISRDRNTDTQYF. The CDR3 DNA reads TGTGCCATCAGCCGGGACAGGAACACAGATACGCAGTATTTT.

The chain recombines TRBV30 with TRBJ1-2; possibly TRBD1 for D (5 bases). The germline V gene has CDR1 GTSNPN and CDR2 SVGIG (reference sequence). CDR3 size: 16 residues. Trimming stripped 0 bases from V and 2 bases from J, with 16 bases between. CDR3 amino acids: CAWSVRRQRTNYGYTF. Here the CDR3 DNA reads TGTGCCTGGAGTGTCCGTAGACAGCGGACCAACTATGGCTACACCTTC.

The chain is built from TRBV28 and TRBJ2-7, with TRBD2 matching 8 bases. CDR1 and CDR2 (germline): MDHEN, SYDVKM. CDR3 size: 17 residues. The V segment lost 5 bases and the J segment 2 bases; nucleotides outside the gene matches: 14. In DNA form, the CDR3 reads TGTGCCAGCAGTAAAACTAGCGGACGAGTCAGCCCCTACGAGCAGTACTTC. It codes for CASSKTSGRVSPYEQYF.

The DNA for the CDR3 is TGTGCCAGCAGTATACGGGACTCATACAATGAGCAGTTCTTC. It codes for CASSIRDSYNEQFF. The chain employs TRBV27 and TRBJ2-1, with a weak D call TRBD2 (6 bases). The germline gives CDR1 MNHEY, CDR2 SMNVEV (reference sequence). The V end was cut by 5 bases, the J end by 4 bases, with 12 bases between. This CDR3 is 14 amino acids long.

This clone was counted a few times. The chain couples TRBV29-1 to TRBJ2-1; TRBD2 might be the D (6 bases). Germline CDR1 is SQVTM and CDR2 is ANQGSEA. The CDR3 consists of 14 residues. Deletions cut 5 bases from V and 4 bases from J, with 15 bases between. The CDR3: CSVPGRDGYNEQFF. CDR3 DNA: TGCAGCGTTCCCGGGCGGGATGGGTACAATGAGCAGTTCTTC.

V is TRBV7-9 and J is TRBJ2-1, with 7 bases that match TRBD2. Per the germline V gene, CDR1 is SEHNR and CDR2 is FQNEAQ (reference sequence). This CDR3 spans 16 amino acids. The trim removed 2 bases at V and 8 bases at J, leaving 12 bases unmatched. The CDR3 DNA is TGTGCCAGCAGCTTAATGGGCGGGAGAGCTGTCTATGAGCAGTTCTTC. Its translation is CASSLMGGRAVYEQFF.

In this sample, this clone turned up many times. The chain carries TRBV4-1 and TRBJ2-7; 13 nucleotides line up with TRBD2. Germline CDR1 MGHRA, CDR2 YSYEKL. The CDR3 length is 15 residues. J was trimmed by 5 bases and V by 2 bases; bases with no gene match: 3. The DNA for the CDR3 is TGCGCCAGCAGCCAACCGACTAGCGGGAGGAACGAGCAGTACTTC. Translated: CASSQPTSGRNEQYF.

V usage is TRBV28 and J usage is TRBJ2-5; D perhaps matches TRBD1 (6 bases). Germline CDR1 is MDHEN and CDR2 is SYDVKM. The length of the CDR3 is 12 residues. V was pared by 10 bases and J by 7 bases, with 16 bases between. In DNA form, the CDR3 reads TGTGCCACCAAATTGACAGGCTCGACCCAGTACTTC. Its protein product is CATKLTGSTQYF.

The chain recombines TRBV21-1 with TRBJ1-5. TRBV21-1 is shown as a pseudogene. The CDR3 extends over 14 amino acids. The CDR3, as DNA: TGTGCCAGCAGCACTGACCGTGTGGTCCAGCCCCAGCATTTT. This codes for CASSTDRVVQPQHF.

This chain links TRBV18 with TRBJ2-5; perhaps TRBD1 as D (5 bases). Germline CDR1 KGHSH, CDR2 LQKENI. Trimming pared 0 bases from V and 12 bases from J, leaving 14 bases between. The CDR3 spans 13 residues. CDR3 coding DNA: TGTGCCAGCTCACCACCGGTGGGGCAGGATAAGTACTTC. Translated: CASSPPVGQDKYF.

The chain carries TRBV7-2 and TRBJ2-3; D gene ambiguous. Germline CDR1 SGHTA, CDR2 FQGNSA. CDR3 length equals 15 residues. Trimming removed 1 base at V and 2 bases at J, with 10 bases between. CDR3 sequence reads: CASSLDTYFTDTQYF. CDR3 bases: TGTGCCAGCAGCTTAGATACGTATTTCACAGATACGCAGTATTTT.

The V call is TRBV7-8, the J call TRBJ1-1; 9 bases fit TRBD1. V was pared by 2 bases and J by 8 bases, with 6 bases of the junction left unmatched. CDR1 SGHVS and CDR2 FQNEAQ come from the germline V gene. CDR3 length: 14 residues. The CDR3 nucleotides are TGTGCCAGCAGCTTAATAACAGGGGGCAGGGAAGCTTTCTTT. It translates to CASSLITGGREAFF.

This chain uses TRBV6-5 with TRBJ2-2, with D possibly being TRBD2 (6 bases). Deletions cut 5 bases from V and 4 bases from J, with 11 bases between. Germline CDR1 MNHEY, CDR2 SVGAGI. The CDR3 contains 14 residues. The CDR3 DNA is TGTGCCAGCAGTCGACCCGGGGGCACCGGGGAGCTGTTTTTT. Translating it yields CASSRPGGTGELFF.